What follows describes a single T cell receptor (beta chain). The J segment lost 4 bases and the V segment lost 5 bases, leaving 4 bases of the junction unmatched. Germline CDR1 reads KGHSH; CDR2 reads LQKENI. The CDR3 is 15 amino acids. Terminally differentiated effector memory CD45RA+ cells were excluded by CCR7 positive selection of CD45RO-negative cells. Donors, without exception, were Caucasian adults residing in Nashville, Tennessee. The data derive from a study of shared clonotypes between healthy human individuals. The protocol was immunoSEQ multiplex PCR, while the TCRdb copy is restricted to in-frame clones and leaves out a portion. The sample lists about 2,100,000 clones, just over 90% seen once, with 1.5% to 2% in the top ten.

The sequence derives from a man between 18 and 29 years old in good health. Some clones in this sample may be carry-over from other donors' samples. The rearrangement uses TRBV18 and TRBJ2-1; 11 positions agree with TRBD2. The sequencing input was naive CD8+ T cells from PBMCs. CDR3 region: CASSATSGKYNEQFF. The CDR3 bases are TGTGCCAGCTCAGCGACTAGCGGGAAGTACAATGAGCAGTTCTTC. Combining the CDR3 with reference TRBV18 and TRBJ2-1 gives the whole variable domain NAGVMQNPRHLVRRRGQEARLRCSPMKGHSHVYWYRQLPEEGLKFMVYLQKENIIDESGMPKERFSAEFPKEGPSILRIQQVVRGDSAAYFCASSATSGKYNEQFFGPGTRLTVL.